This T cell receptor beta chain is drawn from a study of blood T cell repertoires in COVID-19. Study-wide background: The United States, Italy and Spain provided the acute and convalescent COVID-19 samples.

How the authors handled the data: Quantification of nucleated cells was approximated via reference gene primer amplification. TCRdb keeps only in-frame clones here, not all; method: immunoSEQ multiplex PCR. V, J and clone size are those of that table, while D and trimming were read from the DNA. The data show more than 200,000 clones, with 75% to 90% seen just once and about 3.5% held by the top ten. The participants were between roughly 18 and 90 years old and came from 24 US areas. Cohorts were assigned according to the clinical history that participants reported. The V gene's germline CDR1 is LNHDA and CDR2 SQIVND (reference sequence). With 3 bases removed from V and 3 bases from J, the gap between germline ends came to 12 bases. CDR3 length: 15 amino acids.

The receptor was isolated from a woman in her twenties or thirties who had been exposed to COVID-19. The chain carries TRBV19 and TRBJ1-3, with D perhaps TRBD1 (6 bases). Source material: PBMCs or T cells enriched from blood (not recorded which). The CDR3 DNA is TGTGCCAGTAGTATGACCGGGACAAATGGAAACACCATATATTTT. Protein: CASSMTGTNGNTIYF.